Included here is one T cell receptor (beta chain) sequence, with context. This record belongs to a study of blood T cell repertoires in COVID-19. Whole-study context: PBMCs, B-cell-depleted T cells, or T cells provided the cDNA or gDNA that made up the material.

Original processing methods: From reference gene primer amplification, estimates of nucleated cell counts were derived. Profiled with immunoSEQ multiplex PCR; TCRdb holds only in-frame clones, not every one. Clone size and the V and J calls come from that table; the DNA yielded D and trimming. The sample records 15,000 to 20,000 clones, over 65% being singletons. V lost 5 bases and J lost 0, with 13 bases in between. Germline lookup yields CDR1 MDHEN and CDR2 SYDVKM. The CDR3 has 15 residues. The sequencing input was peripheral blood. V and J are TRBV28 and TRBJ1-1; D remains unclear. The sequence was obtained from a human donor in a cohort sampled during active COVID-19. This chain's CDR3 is CASSTPLVVNTEAFF. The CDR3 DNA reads TGTGCCAGCAGTACACCCCTGGTGGTGAACACTGAAGCTTTCTTT.